This T cell receptor beta chain was retrieved from a study of T cell repertoires in cytomegalovirus infection. Overall study: Recently identified HLA-C-restricted CMV epitopes were used, and well-studied HLA-B-restricted CMV epitopes were used as well. It can be stated that public TCR beta signatures indicated CMV infection as well as a matching HLA type.

This clonotype appeared a few times. Its antigen is currently unknown. This CDR3 region has 17 residues. Germline CDR1 and CDR2: SEHNR and FQNEAQ (reference sequence). Trimming removed 6 bases from V and 5 bases from J; junction bases left unmatched: 10. TCRdb reanalysed the reads using MiXCR and keeps one entry per CDR3 protein. Found here are approximately 910,000 distinct CDR3 sequences, under 40% of them singletons; the top ten hold under 15%. General study points: Frequencies of public TCR beta families were cumulated, and this identified carriers of CMV plus the relevant HLA. There were HLA-C-restricted CMV-specific TCR beta clonotypes dominating the ex vivo response.

The receptor was isolated from a human donor in good health (CMV status not recorded). Some clones in this sample may be carry-over from other donors' samples. This specimen consisted of cultured CD8+ T cells from PBMCs, obtained from culture after CMV antigen stimulation. The V gene is TRBV7-9, the J gene TRBJ2-2, with 12 bases identical to TRBD1. The chain's CDR3 is CASRLGDRGRRTGELFF. In DNA form, the CDR3 reads TGTGCCAGCAGGCTGGGGGACAGGGGGCGTCGGACCGGGGAGCTGTTTTTT.